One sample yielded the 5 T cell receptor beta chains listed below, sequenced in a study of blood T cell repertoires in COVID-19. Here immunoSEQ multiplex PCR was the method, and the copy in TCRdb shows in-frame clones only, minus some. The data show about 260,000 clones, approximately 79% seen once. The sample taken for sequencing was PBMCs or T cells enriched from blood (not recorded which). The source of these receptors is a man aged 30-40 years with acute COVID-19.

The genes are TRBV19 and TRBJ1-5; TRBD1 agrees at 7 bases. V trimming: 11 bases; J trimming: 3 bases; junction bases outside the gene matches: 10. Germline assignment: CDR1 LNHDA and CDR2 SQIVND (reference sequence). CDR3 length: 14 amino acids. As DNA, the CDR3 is TGTGCCTCCGAGGGGACAGCACACAATCAGCCCCAGCATTTT. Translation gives CASEGTAHNQPQHF.

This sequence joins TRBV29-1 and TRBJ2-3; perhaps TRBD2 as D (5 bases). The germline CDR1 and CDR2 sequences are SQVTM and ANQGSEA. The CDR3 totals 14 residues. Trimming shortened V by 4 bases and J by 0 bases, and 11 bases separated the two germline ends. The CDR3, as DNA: TGCAGCGTTGGAGCCGGGATAAGCACAGATACGCAGTATTTT. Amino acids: CSVGAGISTDTQYF.

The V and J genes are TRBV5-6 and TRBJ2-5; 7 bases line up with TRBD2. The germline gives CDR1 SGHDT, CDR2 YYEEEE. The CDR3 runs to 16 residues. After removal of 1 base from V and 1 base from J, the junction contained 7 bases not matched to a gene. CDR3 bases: TGTGCCAGCAGCTTGAGGGGTAGCGGGCCCCAAGAGACCCAGTACTTC. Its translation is CASSLRGSGPQETQYF.

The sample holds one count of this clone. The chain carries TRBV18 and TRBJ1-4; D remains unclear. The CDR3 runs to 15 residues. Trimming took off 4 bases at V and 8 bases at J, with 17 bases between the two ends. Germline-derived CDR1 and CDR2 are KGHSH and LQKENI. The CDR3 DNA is TGTGCCAGCTCACGGGGTTTCCAGCGGCGGGAAAAACTGTTTTTT. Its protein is CASSRGFQRREKLFF. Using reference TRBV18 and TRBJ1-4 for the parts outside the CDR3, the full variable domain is NAGVMQNPRHLVRRRGQEARLRCSPMKGHSHVYWYRQLPEEGLKFMVYLQKENIIDESGMPKERFSAEFPKEGPSILRIQQVVRGDSAAYFCASSRGFQRREKLFFGSGTQLSVL.

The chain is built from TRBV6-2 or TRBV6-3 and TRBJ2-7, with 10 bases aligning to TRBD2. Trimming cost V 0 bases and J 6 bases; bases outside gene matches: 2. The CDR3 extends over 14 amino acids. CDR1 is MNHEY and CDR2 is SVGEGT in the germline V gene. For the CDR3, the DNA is TGTGCCAGCAGTTACTCCCAGCGGGAGGGCGAGCAGTACGTC. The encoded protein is CASSYSQREGEQYV.